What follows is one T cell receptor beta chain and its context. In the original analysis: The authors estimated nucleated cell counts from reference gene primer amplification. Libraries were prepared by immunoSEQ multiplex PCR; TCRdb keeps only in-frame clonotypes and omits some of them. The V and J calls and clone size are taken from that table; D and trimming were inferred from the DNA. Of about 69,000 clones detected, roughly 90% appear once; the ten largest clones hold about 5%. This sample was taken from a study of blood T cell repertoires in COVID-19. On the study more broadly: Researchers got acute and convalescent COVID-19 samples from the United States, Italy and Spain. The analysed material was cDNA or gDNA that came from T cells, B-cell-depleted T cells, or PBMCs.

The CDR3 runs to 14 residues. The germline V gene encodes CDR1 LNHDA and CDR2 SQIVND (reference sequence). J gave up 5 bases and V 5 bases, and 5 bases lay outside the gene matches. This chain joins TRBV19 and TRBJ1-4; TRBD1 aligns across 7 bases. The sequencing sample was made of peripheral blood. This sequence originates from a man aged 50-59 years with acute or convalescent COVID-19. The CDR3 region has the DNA TGTGCCAGTAGTCCTGGACAGGACAATGAAAAACTGTTTTTT. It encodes CASSPGQDNEKLFF.